One sample yielded the 24 T cell receptor beta chains listed below, sequenced in a study of cytomegalovirus exposure and HLA in healthy donors. PCR involved 60 Vbeta and 13 Jbeta primers. Sequenced by immunoSEQ multiplex PCR; TCRdb stores in-frame clones only, minus some. Counted here are 150,000 or so clones, around 80% occurring once; the ten biggest clones make up 5% to 7.5%. Sequenced sample: PBMCs. All receptors come from a man aged 50-59 years in good health and CMV-seropositive.

The chain has TRBV7-8 and TRBJ1-6; D is perhaps TRBD1 (5 bases). CDR1 and CDR2 from the germline V gene are SGHVS and FQNEAQ. V lost 2 bases and J 8 bases, leaving 16 bases between the germline ends. The CDR3 has 16 residues. The CDR3 loop is CASSLFGQRVDSPLHF. DNA for the CDR3: TGTGCCAGCAGCTTATTCGGACAACGGGTCGATTCACCCCTCCACTTT. Combining the CDR3 with reference TRBV7-8 and TRBJ1-6 gives the whole variable domain GAGVSQSPRYKVAKRGQDVALRCDPISGHVSLFWYQQALGQGPEFLTYFQNEAQLDKSGLPSDRFFAERPEGSVSTLKIQRTQQEDSAVYLCASSLFGQRVDSPLHFGNGTRLTVT.

This chain uses TRBV5-4 with TRBJ1-1; no reliable D call. Per the germline V gene, CDR1 is SGHNT and CDR2 is YYREEE (reference sequence). V lost 0 bases, J lost 4 bases, and 13 bases lay in between. The CDR3 runs 15 residues. CDR3 DNA: TGTGCCAGCAGCTTGGCGGCAGGTCCGACCACTGAAGCTTTCTTT. It codes for CASSLAAGPTTEAFF.

V gene TRBV29-1 combines with J gene TRBJ2-2, with unresolved D. CDR1 and CDR2 (germline): SQVTM, ANQGSEA. Trimming shortened V by 6 bases and J by 7 bases, and 6 bases separated the two germline ends. CDR3 length equals 10 residues. The CDR3 loop is CSVRDGELFF. Here the CDR3 DNA reads TGCAGCGTGAGAGACGGGGAGCTGTTTTTT.

The chain employs TRBV10-3 and TRBJ1-1, with TRBD1 identical over 7 bases. CDR1 is ENHRY, CDR2 SYGVKD, per germline. The CDR3 totals 17 residues. The V and J ends lost 6 bases and 4 bases, in that order; junction bases with no gene match: 17. In DNA form, the CDR3 reads TGTGCCATCAGCCCCCTGGACAGGCCGTCCGGCTTCACTGAAGCTTTCTTT. Amino acid sequence: CAISPLDRPSGFTEAFF.

The J gene is TRBJ1-2, the V gene TRBV7-9; unclear D gene. The CDR3 contains 18 residues. Germline-derived CDR1 and CDR2 are SEHNR and FQNEAQ (reference sequence). Trimming took off 1 base at V and 4 bases at J, with 22 bases between the two ends. The CDR3 here is CASSLETIYTRALYGYTF. The CDR3 nucleotides read TGTGCCAGCAGCTTAGAAACGATCTATACGAGGGCGCTCTATGGCTACACCTTC. Variable domain in full (rest from reference TRBV7-9 and TRBJ1-2): DTGVSQNPRHKITKRGQNVTFRCDPISEHNRLYWYRQTLGQGPEFLTYFQNEAQLEKSRLLSDRFSAERPKGSFSTLEIQRTEQGDSAMYLCASSLETIYTRALYGYTFGSGTRLTVV.

The chain recombines TRBV6-6 with TRBJ1-4, with TRBD1 matching over 10 bases. CDR3 length: 15 residues. Looked up from germline, CDR1 is MNHNY and CDR2 is SVGAGI (reference sequence). J lost 6 bases, V lost 6 bases, and 7 bases had no gene match. CDR3 region: CASSLSGTGDEKLFF. Here the CDR3 DNA reads TGTGCCAGCAGCCTATCCGGGACAGGGGATGAAAAACTGTTTTTT.

The chain uses TRBV29-1 and TRBJ1-1; D might be TRBD1 (6 bases). Trimming shortened V by 2 bases and J by 7 bases, and 8 bases separated the two germline ends. Germline values: CDR1 SQVTM, CDR2 ANQGSEA. The CDR3 contains 11 residues. The CDR3 loop reads CSVEQGNEAFF. In nucleotides, the CDR3 is TGCAGCGTTGAACAGGGGAATGAAGCTTTCTTT.

V and J are TRBV12-5 and TRBJ2-5; a weak D match, TRBD1 (5 bases). The J call may not be correct, given that the DNA end is closer to TRBJ2-7. Germline V gene sequence: CDR1 LGHNT, CDR2 FRNRAP. This CDR3 has 17 residues. As DNA, the CDR3 is TGTGCTAGTGGTTTGGTACGCGGAACAGGTAGCCTCTACGAGCAGTACTTC. Its protein is CASGLVRGTGSLYEQYF.

The chain carries TRBV6-5 and TRBJ1-2; tentatively, D is TRBD1 (6 bases). V lost 6 bases and J 5 bases, leaving 16 bases between the germline ends. The CDR3 has 14 amino acids. Germline V gene sequence: CDR1 MNHEY, CDR2 SVGAGI. DNA for the CDR3: TGTGCCAGCAGAAATGGACAGAACATTTATGGCTACACCTTC. It codes for CASRNGQNIYGYTF.

This clone was observed a handful of times. Within the sample, other DNA sequences also encode this same CDR3. This chain links TRBV5-6 with TRBJ1-5, with 8 nucleotides matching TRBD1. The length of the CDR3 is 14 residues. Germline CDR1 reads SGHDT; CDR2 reads YYEEEE. V shed 4 bases, J shed 3 bases, and the junction held 3 bases outside the gene matches. CDR3 loop: CASSETGVNQPQHF. CDR3 DNA: TGTGCCAGCAGCGAGACAGGGGTCAATCAGCCCCAGCATTTT. Supplemented by reference TRBV5-6 and TRBJ1-5, the full variable domain reads DAGVTQSPTHLIKTRGQQVTLRCSPKSGHDTVSWYQQALGQGPQFIFQYYEEEERQRGNFPDRFSGHQFPNYSSELNVNALLLGDSALYLCASSETGVNQPQHFGDGTRLSIL.

This clone has only a few counts. The chain couples TRBV6-5 to TRBJ2-7; possibly TRBD1 for D (5 bases). The CDR3 sequence is 13 residues long. Trimming left V 2 bases short and J 7 bases short, with 12 bases between. Germline CDR1 MNHEY, CDR2 SVGAGI. The CDR3 sequence is CASSYKAQGEQYF. In nucleotides, the CDR3 is TGTGCCAGCAGTTACAAAGCCCAGGGAGAGCAGTACTTC.

V and J are TRBV4-1 and TRBJ1-1; 10 bases line up with TRBD1. This CDR3 region has 15 residues. Germline CDR1 MGHRA, CDR2 YSYEKL. Trimming took 8 bases from V and 0 from J; bases not matched to a gene: 6. CDR3 nucleotide sequence: TGCGCCAGCGGAAGGGACAGGGGAATGAACACTGAAGCTTTCTTT. Translated: CASGRDRGMNTEAFF.

The gene calls are TRBV2 and TRBJ1-1, with D maybe TRBD1 (5 bases). The germline CDR1 and CDR2 sequences are SNHLY and FYNNEI. V was shortened by 6 bases and J by 0 bases, with 8 bases between the two germline ends. The CDR3 runs to 13 residues. CDR3 loop: CASSWGLNTEAFF. CDR3 nucleotide sequence: TGTGCCAGCAGCTGGGGCTTGAACACTGAAGCTTTCTTT.

The rearrangement uses TRBV21-1 and TRBJ2-4; the listed D gene, TRBD2, was not tested against the DNA. TRBV21-1 is termed a pseudogene. This CDR3 is 12 amino acids long. CDR3 sequence: CASSCRENIQYF. CDR3 DNA sequence: TGTGCCAGCAGCTGCCGAGAAAACATTCAGTACTTC.

The chain recombines TRBV7-8 with TRBJ1-3; no definite D call. The CDR3 covers 16 residues. Trimming removed 0 bases at V and 1 base at J, with 10 bases between. Germline V gives CDR1 SGHVS, CDR2 FQNEAQ. CDR3 in amino acids: CASSLAPGASGNTIYF. DNA of the CDR3: TGTGCCAGCAGCTTAGCACCTGGAGCTTCTGGAAACACCATATATTTT.

DNA of the CDR3: TGTGCCTGGATCTTCTCTGGAAACACCATATATTTT. This encodes CAWIFSGNTIYF. V and J are TRBV30 and TRBJ1-3; D is unclear. Trimming pared 4 bases from V and 0 bases from J, leaving 4 bases between. CDR1 is GTSNPN and CDR2 is SVGIG in the germline V gene (reference sequence). The CDR3 extends over 12 amino acids.

The chain is built from TRBV6-1 and TRBJ1-5; TRBD1 matches at 9 bases. Trimming removed 5 bases from V and 7 bases from J; junction bases left unmatched: 3. Germline CDR1 MNHNS, CDR2 SASEGT. The CDR3 extends over 13 amino acids. CDR3 residues: CASSKGTGQPQHF. The CDR3 nucleotides are TGTGCCAGCAGTAAAGGGACAGGGCAGCCCCAGCATTTT.

The genes are TRBV5-6 and TRBJ1-2; TRBD1 agrees at 7 bases. With 6 bases clipped from V and 4 bases from J, the junction kept 6 bases outside the gene matches. The CDR3 consists of 13 residues. Germline lookup yields CDR1 SGHDT and CDR2 YYEEEE. This CDR3 reads CASTTQGFYGYTF. The CDR3 coding sequence is TGTGCCAGCACCACACAGGGGTTCTATGGCTACACCTTC.

The CDR3 DNA reads TGTGCCAGCAGTTTATCCGGACAGGGTTATAAGTTGGTGGGTTTTACCGGGGAGCTGTTTTTT. The encoded protein is CASSLSGQGYKLVGFTGELFF. This chain links TRBV28 with TRBJ2-2; 8 bases line up with TRBD1. CDR1 and CDR2 (germline): MDHEN, SYDVKM. The trim removed 1 base at V and 5 bases at J, leaving 21 bases unmatched. This CDR3 is 21 amino acids long.

This clone was seen once. V gene TRBV7-3 combines with J gene TRBJ1-6; TRBD1 is a possible D gene (6 bases). CDR3 size: 14 residues. Trimming stripped 8 bases from V and 4 bases from J, with 12 bases between. The germline V gene encodes CDR1 SGHTA and CDR2 FQGTGA. CDR3 loop: CASGQGQYNSPLHF. Written as DNA, the CDR3 is TGTGCCAGCGGGCAGGGACAATATAATTCACCCCTCCACTTT.

The chain has TRBV19 and TRBJ1-1, with 8 bases lining up with TRBD1. The CDR3 consists of 16 residues. Germline-derived CDR1 and CDR2 are LNHDA and SQIVND (reference sequence). Losses at the gene ends were 5 bases for V and 3 bases for J; bases not matched to a gene: 11. The CDR3 here is CASSPDEGQEHTEAFF. In nucleotides, the CDR3 is TGTGCCAGTAGTCCCGACGAGGGACAGGAACACACTGAAGCTTTCTTT.

This rearrangement joins TRBV20-1 to TRBJ2-7; D not resolved. The CDR3 spans 11 residues. The germline V gene encodes CDR1 DFQATT and CDR2 SNEGSKA (reference sequence). V dropped 2 bases and J dropped 7 bases, with 9 bases sitting between them. The CDR3 here is CSARRSTEQYF. CDR3 nucleotide sequence: TGCAGTGCTAGAAGGAGTACGGAGCAGTACTTC.

This chain uses TRBV5-6 with TRBJ1-1, with no clear D. Germline assignment: CDR1 SGHDT and CDR2 YYEEEE. The CDR3 is 15 residues long. V lost 4 bases and J lost 1, with 14 bases in between. The CDR3 sequence: CASSLRGGPNTEAFF. The DNA for the CDR3 is TGTGCCAGCAGCCTGCGGGGAGGACCGAACACTGAAGCTTTCTTT.

The chain joins TRBV7-6 to TRBJ2-3; 11 bases fit TRBD1. The CDR3 is 16 amino acids. Germline-derived CDR1 and CDR2 are SGHVS and FNYEAQ. After removal of 5 bases from V and 5 bases from J, the junction contained 9 bases not matched to a gene. The CDR3 is CASSPGQGVVRDTQYF. CDR3 sequence (DNA): TGTGCCAGCAGCCCGGGACAGGGGGTAGTAAGAGATACGCAGTATTTT.